The sequence of this T cell receptor (beta chain) was determined in a study of T cells in Graves' hyperthyroidism and ophthalmopathy. Diagnosis rested on symptoms, serum thyroxine and TRAb, thyroid ultrasound, and orbital computed tomography. RNA transcripts provided the source from which TCR beta CDR3 regions were amplified. The HTBI set primed first-round TCR CDR3 RT-PCR. Using its own MiXCR run on the multiplex PCR reads, TCRdb lists one record per CDR3 protein. The profile shows roughly 700,000 distinct CDR3 sequences, roughly a third of them singletons. This clonotype has more than one count but fewer than ten. The antigen is undetermined. Study findings and constraints: A model built on 13 V-J features separated ophthalmopathy from stable hyperthyroidism. Within blood appeared most thyroid clonotypes that had expanded above 0.001.

This TCR was sampled from a middle-aged woman with Graves' hyperthyroidism. Sequencing was done on a sample of blood.

The CDR3 nucleotides are TGTGCCAGCAGTTACTCGCGGCAGAGCTACGAGCAGTACTTC. This sequence encodes CASSYSRQSYEQYF. The chain recombines TRBV7-9 with TRBJ2-7; D gene uncertain. The CDR3 length is 14 residues. V was clipped by 6 bases and J by 3 bases, with 15 bases between them. The germline V gene has CDR1 SEHNR and CDR2 FQNEAQ (reference sequence).